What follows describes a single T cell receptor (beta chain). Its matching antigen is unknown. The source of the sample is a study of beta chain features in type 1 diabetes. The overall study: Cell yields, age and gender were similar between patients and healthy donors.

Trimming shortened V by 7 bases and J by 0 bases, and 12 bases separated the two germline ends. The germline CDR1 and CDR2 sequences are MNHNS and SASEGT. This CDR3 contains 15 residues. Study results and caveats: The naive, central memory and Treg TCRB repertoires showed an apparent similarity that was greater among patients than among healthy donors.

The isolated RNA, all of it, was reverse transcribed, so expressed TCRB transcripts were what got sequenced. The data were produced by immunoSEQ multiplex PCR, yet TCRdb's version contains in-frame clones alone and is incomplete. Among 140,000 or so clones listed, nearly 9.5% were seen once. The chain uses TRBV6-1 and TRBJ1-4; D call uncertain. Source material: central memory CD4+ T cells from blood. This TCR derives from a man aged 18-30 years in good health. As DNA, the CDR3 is TGTGCCAGCAACCTTCCCGGAGCAACTAATGAAAAACTGTTTTTT. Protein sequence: CASNLPGATNEKLFF.